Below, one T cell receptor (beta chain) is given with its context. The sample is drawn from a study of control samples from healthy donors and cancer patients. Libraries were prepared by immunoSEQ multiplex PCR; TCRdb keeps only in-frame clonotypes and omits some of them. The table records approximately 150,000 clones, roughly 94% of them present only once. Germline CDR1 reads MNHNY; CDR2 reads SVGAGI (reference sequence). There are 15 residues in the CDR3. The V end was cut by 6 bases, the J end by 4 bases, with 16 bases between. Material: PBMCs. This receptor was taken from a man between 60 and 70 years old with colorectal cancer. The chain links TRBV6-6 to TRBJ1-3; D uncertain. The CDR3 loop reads CASSPAPGRGNTIYF. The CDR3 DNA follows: TGTGCCAGCAGCCCTGCCCCGGGGAGGGGAAACACCATATATTTT.